The present TCR beta chain was sequenced within a study of spatial heterogeneity in lung cancer. Time point noted: sample taken at primary tumor resection. Whole RNA came from tumor, nontumor lung or frozen PBMC and was sequenced without being sorted. This clonotype was observed at least ten times. TCRdb independently ran MiXCR on the 5' RACE reads; one entry per CDR3 protein. This sample has 82,000 or so distinct CDR3 sequences; 10% to 15% occur once, and the top ten carry under 5.5%. The source of this sequence is a male donor with early-stage non-small cell lung cancer. The sample consisted of PBMCs, taken at surgery.

CDR3 sequence reads: CASSQQGYQPQHF. The CDR3 DNA reads TGTGCCAGTAGTCAACAGGGATATCAGCCCCAGCATTTT. J is TRBJ1-5 and V is TRBV19; weak D call: TRBD1 (6 bases). In germline, CDR1 is LNHDA, CDR2 SQIVND (reference sequence). V lost 5 bases and J 5 bases, leaving 10 bases between the germline ends. This CDR3 has 13 residues.